The 12 T cell receptor beta chains presented below share a single source sample, sequenced in a study of control samples from healthy donors and cancer patients. Using immunoSEQ multiplex PCR, the repertoire was profiled, and TCRdb retains in-frame clones only, with some absent. The repertoire holds approximately 100,000 clones, with around 80% as singletons. Sequencing input: blood. The receptors were sampled from a man in his 60s in good health.

This clone is medium-sized within its sample. The chain uses TRBV5-1 and TRBJ2-5; 9 nucleotides align to TRBD2. This CDR3 region has 14 residues. Germline-derived CDR1 and CDR2 are SGHRS and YFSETQ. After removal of 6 bases from V and 5 bases from J, the junction contained 8 bases not matched to a gene. CDR3 nucleotides: TGCGCCAGCACCCGAGCGGGAGGAGGTGAGACCCAGTACTTC. Translation: CASTRAGGGETQYF.

V usage is TRBV6-5 and J usage is TRBJ1-6; D remains unclear. The germline CDR1 and CDR2 sequences are MNHEY and SVGAGI. This CDR3 contains 14 residues. Trimming removed 7 bases from V and 2 bases from J, with 9 bases in between. The CDR3 DNA sequence: TGTGCCAGCACCAACAGCGCCTATAATTCACCCCTCCACTTT. It specifies CASTNSAYNSPLHF.

The chain uses TRBV10-3 and TRBJ2-6; 11 bases agree with TRBD1. This CDR3 region has 15 residues. CDR1 and CDR2 from the germline V gene are ENHRY and SYGVKD. V lost 8 bases to trimming and J lost 2 bases; unmatched junction nucleotides: 2. CDR3 loop: CAIGQGAAGANVLTF. In DNA, the CDR3 is TGTGCCATCGGACAGGGGGCGGCTGGGGCCAACGTCCTGACTTTC.

The chain uses TRBV6-2 or TRBV6-3 and TRBJ1-1; D gene uncertain. Trimming took 2 bases from V and 5 from J, leaving 9 bases between them. The CDR3 contains 13 residues. CDR1 and CDR2 (germline): MNHEY, SVGEGT. CDR3 protein: CASSYNERTEAFF. CDR3 DNA sequence: TGTGCCAGCAGTTACAACGAGAGAACTGAAGCTTTCTTT.

The rearrangement joins TRBV6-1 to TRBJ1-5; possibly TRBD1 for D (5 bases). Trimming cost V 4 bases and J 3 bases, with 16 bases left between them. The CDR3 extends over 16 amino acids. CDR1 and CDR2 (germline): MNHNS, SASEGT. CDR3 coding DNA: TGTGCCAGCAGTGGACCCTGGGACCGATTCAATCAGCCCCAGCATTTT. Encoded protein: CASSGPWDRFNQPQHF.

J is TRBJ2-5 and V is TRBV6-2 or TRBV6-3; 10 bases line up with TRBD2. Germline trimming cut 6 bases from V and 5 bases from J; bases unmatched to any gene: 9. Germline CDR1 reads MNHEY; CDR2 reads SVGEGT. This CDR3 has 15 amino acids. The CDR3 here is CASSRLAGPTETQYF. The CDR3 nucleotides read TGTGCCAGCAGCCGACTAGCGGGCCCGACGGAGACCCAGTACTTC.

The gene calls are TRBV4-1 and TRBJ1-5; 9 positions match TRBD1. The germline CDR1 and CDR2 sequences are MGHRA and YSYEKL. Trimming cost V 1 base and J 5 bases; bases outside gene matches: 9. CDR3 length: 17 amino acids. The CDR3 is CASSQVGGDRDHQPQHF. The CDR3 coding sequence is TGCGCCAGCAGCCAAGTAGGTGGGGACAGGGACCATCAGCCCCAGCATTTT.

This chain uses TRBV5-1 with TRBJ2-7, with 8 bases that match TRBD1. Germline assignment: CDR1 SGHRS and CDR2 YFSETQ. V trimming: 0 bases; J trimming: 0 bases; junction bases outside the gene matches: 2. The CDR3 length is 15 residues. The CDR3 DNA sequence: TGCGCCAGCAGCTTGGGACAGGGGAGCTCCTACGAGCAGTACTTC. Translating it yields CASSLGQGSSYEQYF.

The chain uses TRBV4-1 and TRBJ1-4; 7 bases line up with TRBD1. The CDR3 has 16 amino acids. CDR1 and CDR2 (germline): MGHRA, YSYEKL. Losses at the gene ends were 3 bases for V and 4 bases for J; bases not matched to a gene: 8. The CDR3 loop is CASSHLQGRSNEKLFF. CDR3 nucleotide sequence: TGCGCCAGCAGCCATCTACAGGGGAGGAGTAATGAAAAACTGTTTTTT.

V usage is TRBV5-5 and J usage is TRBJ1-4; maybe TRBD1 (6 bases). CDR1 is SGHKS, CDR2 YYEKEE, per germline (reference sequence). CDR3 length equals 14 residues. Trimming took 4 bases from V and 7 from J, leaving 14 bases between them. DNA for the CDR3: TGTGCCAGCAGCCTGGACAGTCCTAGTGAAAAACTGTTTTTT. Translating gives CASSLDSPSEKLFF.

This rearrangement joins TRBV28 to TRBJ2-7; D is ambiguous. The germline V gene has CDR1 MDHEN and CDR2 SYDVKM. The CDR3 is 14 residues long. V was cut by 7 bases and J by 0 bases, with 13 bases left in between. The CDR3 loop reads CASNAWRYSYEQYF. The CDR3, as DNA: TGTGCCAGCAATGCCTGGCGTTACTCCTACGAGCAGTACTTC.

The J gene is TRBJ1-4, the V gene TRBV7-9, with D uncertain. The CDR3 spans 14 residues. V lost 1 base, J lost 14 bases, and 17 bases lay in between. Germline lookup yields CDR1 SEHNR and CDR2 FQNEAQ (reference sequence). The CDR3 protein is CASSLEGSGRRLFF. The CDR3 DNA is TGTGCCAGCAGCTTAGAAGGCAGCGGGAGACGGCTGTTTTTT.